The 2 T cell receptor beta chains in this list originate from one sample, sequenced in a study of cytomegalovirus exposure and HLA in healthy donors. Primers for the PCR totalled 60 Vbeta and 13 Jbeta. Generated by immunoSEQ multiplex PCR, the TCRdb table keeps only in-frame clones and is missing some. This sample yields roughly 89,000 clones, of which roughly 80% are seen a single time; roughly a tenth belongs to the top ten. Sequencing was performed on PBMCs. The receptors come from a man younger than 40 in good health and CMV-seropositive.

This chain links TRBV28 with TRBJ2-7, with D perhaps matching TRBD1 (6 bases). This CDR3 has 19 residues. The germline CDR1 and CDR2 sequences are MDHEN and SYDVKM. V dropped 6 bases and J dropped 2 bases, with 29 bases sitting between them. Here the CDR3 reads CASRLSLPRQVAGTYEQYF. The CDR3 DNA is TGTGCCAGCAGATTAAGCCTCCCCCGACAGGTAGCTGGGACCTACGAGCAGTACTTC.

CDR3 sequence: CASSIDRDYEQYF. CDR3 bases: TGTGCCAGTAGTATAGACAGGGACTACGAGCAGTACTTC. The chain couples TRBV19 to TRBJ2-7; D is possibly TRBD1 (5 bases). Germline V gene lookup returns CDR1 LNHDA and CDR2 SQIVND (reference sequence). The CDR3 loop spans 13 amino acids. The V gene lost 0 bases and the J gene lost 3 bases, with 6 bases spanning the gap.